Listed below are T cell receptor beta chains from one sample, sequenced in a study of long-term antiretroviral therapy in people with HIV. Sequencing used immunoSEQ multiplex PCR; TCRdb keeps in-frame clones, though not all of them. The table has some 35,000 clones, roughly 93% seen once. This sample comprised unsorted PBMCs, obtained 4.1 years after starting antiretroviral therapy. The receptors were gathered from a woman in her 50s with HIV. CDR3s include the opening cysteine and the closing phenylalanine or tryptophan. The D gene is left open where the match is weak. Size tells how often a clone was seen (once, few, many) or the class of an expanded clone, and some rows leave it out.

clone_size d_call j_call v_call cdr3_nt cdr3_aa
- - TRBJ2-5 TRBV5-6 TGTGCCAGCAGCTTGGAACTAAAAGAGACCCAGTACTTC CASSLELKETQYF
- - TRBJ2-7 TRBV7-9 TGTGCCAGCAGTCCGGGTATATCCTACGAGCAGTACTTC CASSPGISYEQYF
- - TRBJ1-5 TRBV4-2 TGTGCCAGCAGCCAAGATCCGGATTGGAAGATAGATAGCAATCAGCCCCAGCATTTT CASSQDPDWKIDSNQPQHF
- TRBD2 TRBJ2-1 TRBV2 TGTGCAATCAGCGGGGGCTCCTACAATGAGCAGTTCTTC CAISGGSYNEQFF
- TRBD1 TRBJ1-4 TRBV10-3 TGTGCCATCAGCCCGGCCAGGGGGGCTAATGAAAAACTGTTTTTT CAISPARGANEKLFF
few - TRBJ1-4 TRBV6-1 TGTGCCAGCAGTGAAATAGCCAGGGTAGAAGAAAAACTGTTTTTT CASSEIARVEEKLFF
- - TRBJ1-1 TRBV2 TGTGCCGGCCCAATTCGGAACACTGAAGCTTTCTTT CAGPIRNTEAFF
- TRBD1 TRBJ1-6 TRBV2 TGTGCCAGCAGGACAGGGCTAAATTCACCCCTCCACTTT CASRTGLNSPLHF
few TRBD2 TRBJ2-5 TRBV7-3 TGTGCCAGCAGCTTCACGGGGGGGGAGACCCAGTACTTC CASSFTGGETQYF
- - TRBJ2-5 TRBV6-6 TGTGCCAGCAGTCCCGGATCGGAGACCCAGTACTTC CASSPGSETQYF
- - TRBJ1-3 TRBV13 TGTGCCAGCAGCTTGCAGGGAAACACCATATATTTT CASSLQGNTIYF
- - TRBJ2-3 TRBV7-2 TGTGCCAGCAGCTTAGTAGGGCTTGGAGATACGCAGTATTTT CASSLVGLGDTQYF
once - TRBJ2-3 TRBV27 TGTGCCAGCAGTGGGGGACGGCTTACAGATACGCAGTATTTT CASSGGRLTDTQYF
- TRBD2 TRBJ2-3 TRBV6-4 TGTGCCAGCAGTGAAGGACTAGGGGCAGATACGCAGTATTTT CASSEGLGADTQYF
once TRBD2 TRBJ2-1 TRBV11-2 TGTGCCAGCAGCTTTACGGGGGGTCTAGCGGATTTGTCTGAGCAGTTCTTC CASSFTGGLADLSEQFF
once - TRBJ2-1 TRBV6-5 TGTGCCAGCAGTTTATCAGGGTATGATGAGCAGTTCTTC CASSLSGYDEQFF
- TRBD2 TRBJ2-1 TRBV7-2 TGTGCCAGCAGCTTAGCCCTAGCGGGGGTCAATGAGCAGTTCTTC CASSLALAGVNEQFF
- - TRBJ1-6 TRBV4-1 TGCGCCAGCACCCAAGCTCCGATCAATTCACCCCTCCACTTT CASTQAPINSPLHF
- - TRBJ1-3 TRBV30 TGTGCCTGGAACAGGGTGGGCGGAAACACCATATATTTT CAWNRVGGNTIYF
- - TRBJ2-5 TRBV7-7 TGTGCTAGCAGTCAGGACCTACGAGGGGAGACCCAGTACTTC CASSQDLRGETQYF
- - TRBJ2-6 TRBV4-1 TGCGCCAGCAGCCACCCCTCTGGGGCCAACGTCCTGACTTTC CASSHPSGANVLTF
once - TRBJ1-6 TRBV19 TGTGCCATCAAAGGGGAGGAGCATTCACCCCTCCACTTT CAIKGEEHSPLHF
- - TRBJ2-5 TRBV4-1 TGCGCCAGCAGCCAAGTTCCCAGAGAAGAGACCCAGTACTTC CASSQVPREETQYF
- - TRBJ2-3 TRBV11-1 TGTGCCAGCAGCTTACGGGGTACAGATACGCAGTATTTT CASSLRGTDTQYF
- - TRBJ1-4 TRBV6-6 TGTGCCAGCAGCTACGAGAATAATGAAAAACTGTTTTTT CASSYENNEKLFF
- - TRBJ2-2 TRBV6-5 TGTGCCAGCACCCTACTGGGGGTGGGAACCGGGGAGCTGTTTTTT CASTLLGVGTGELFF
- - TRBJ2-5 TRBV7-9 TGTGCCAGCAGCGGGGGATACGGGACTCGGGAGACCCAGTACTTC CASSGGYGTRETQYF
- - TRBJ2-5 TRBV4-2 TGTGCCAGCAGCCAAGTCACTATACAAGAGACCCAGTACTTC CASSQVTIQETQYF
- TRBD2 TRBJ2-4 TRBV7-2 TGTGCCAGCAGCTTAGTGGCGGGGGGAGCCAAAAACATTCAGTACTTC CASSLVAGGAKNIQYF
once - TRBJ2-2 TRBV5-1 TGCGCCAGCAGCGAGCAGGGTCGGACGGACACCGGGGAGCTGTTTTTT CASSEQGRTDTGELFF
- TRBD1 TRBJ2-2 TRBV4-1 TGCGCCAGCAGCCTTGGACAGGGGGGGTCCGGGGAGCTGTTTTTT CASSLGQGGSGELFF
few TRBD1 TRBJ1-2 TRBV2 TGTGCCAGCAGATATGGGGACAGGGGGTATGGCTACACCTTC CASRYGDRGYGYTF
- - TRBJ1-1 TRBV7-6 TGTGCCAGCAGCTCAATACGTAGTGGGAACACTGAAGCTTTCTTT CASSSIRSGNTEAFF
- - TRBJ1-4 TRBV5-5 TGTGCCAGCAGCTTGGCGTCTGTAGAAAAACTGTTTTTT CASSLASVEKLFF
- - TRBJ2-7 TRBV7-2 TGTGCCAGCAGCCTAGTGCCGGGGGCCTACGAGCAGTACTTC CASSLVPGAYEQYF
- - TRBJ1-5 TRBV4-1 TGCGCCAGCAGCCTGAACTTCGATCAGCCCCAGCATTTT CASSLNFDQPQHF
- - TRBJ2-3 TRBV4-1 TGCGCCAGCAGCCCATGGGCCCCTACAGATACGCAGTATTTT CASSPWAPTDTQYF
- - TRBJ1-3 TRBV5-4 TGTGCCAGCAGCTTATCTGTTGGGAATGGAAACACCATATATTTT CASSLSVGNGNTIYF
- TRBD1 TRBJ2-7 TRBV27 TGTGCCAGCAGCACTCAGGGGGATGAGCAGTACTTC CASSTQGDEQYF
- - TRBJ2-5 TRBV6-6 TGTGCCAGCAGTTACTCCCGGGGACGCCTTGAGACCCAGTACTTC CASSYSRGRLETQYF